The source of this T cell receptor (beta chain) is a study of a mutant IDH1 vaccine in newly diagnosed glioma. Study at large: Treated patients were roughly 62% male, roughly 40% female, mean age roughly 39 years.

As for time point: baseline, week 1 (first vaccination visit). The treatment denotes: pre-vaccination baseline after standard-of-care therapy. The table came from immunoSEQ multiplex PCR; TCRdb's copy has only in-frame clones and leaves some out. The table lists some 67,000 clones, more than 70% of them singletons. The CDR3 loop spans 14 amino acids. Germline CDR1 is MGHRA and CDR2 is YSYEKL. The V end was cut by 4 bases, the J end by 8 bases, with 17 bases between. The genes are TRBV4-1 and TRBJ1-2; D is perhaps TRBD1 (5 bases). The receptor was derived from a woman aged 18-29 years with glioma. Some clones in this sample may be carry-over from other donors' samples. Source: peripheral blood mononuclear cells (PBMCs), taken from a glioma patient treated with radiotherapy, temozolomide or both. CDR3: CASSLGTDFGGYTF. As DNA, the CDR3 is TGCGCCAGCAGCCTGGGGACGGACTTTGGGGGCTACACCTTC.